The 28 T cell receptor beta chains below all came from one sample that was sequenced in a study of CD8 T cells in ankylosing spondylitis. MiXCR was run by TCRdb on the 5' RACE reads, yielding one entry per CDR3 protein. The table shows 240,000 or so distinct CDR3 sequences, with 8% to 9.5% occurring only once. What was sequenced was blood, either unsorted or a sorted T cell fraction (not recorded which). Receptor source: a male donor with ankylosing spondylitis or in good health (not recorded which).

This chain connects TRBV7-6 to TRBJ2-2, with D perhaps matching TRBD2 (6 bases). The CDR3 contains 14 residues. V was clipped by 5 bases and J by 5 bases, with 12 bases between them. CDR1 and CDR2 (germline): SGHVS, FNYEAQ. Here the CDR3 DNA reads TGTGCCAGCAGCCCTAGGGAGGTAACCGGGGAGCTGTTTTTT. Its translation is CASSPREVTGELFF.

This chain joins TRBV7-3 and TRBJ2-1; D may be TRBD1 (6 bases). The CDR3 is made up of 16 amino acids. V gave up 2 bases and J gave up 1 base, with 12 bases separating them. Germline lookup yields CDR1 SGHTA and CDR2 FQGTGA. CDR3 in DNA: TGTGCCAGCAGCTTAGTTCCCGGGACATCCTACAATGAGCAGTTCTTC. Translating gives CASSLVPGTSYNEQFF.

The sample holds many counts of this clonotype. The V and J genes are TRBV7-2 and TRBJ2-1, with D possibly matching TRBD1 (6 bases). The ends were cut back, 8 bases at V and 9 bases at J, with 17 bases in the middle. CDR1 SGHTA and CDR2 FQGNSA come from the germline V gene. The CDR3 totals 13 residues. The chain's CDR3 is CASQRDTPSEQFF. As DNA, the CDR3 is TGTGCCAGCCAACGGGACACACCAAGTGAGCAGTTCTTC. The variable domain in full, with the rest retrieved from reference TRBV7-2 and TRBJ2-1, is GAGVSQSPSNKVTEKGKDVELRCDPISGHTALYWYRQSLGQGLEFLIYFQGNSAPDKSGLPSDRFSAERTGGSVSTLTIQRTQQEDSAVYLCASQRDTPSEQFFGPGTRLTVL.

This clonotype was detected many times. The genes are TRBV7-6 and TRBJ1-1; D gene ambiguous. Germline CDR1 is SGHVS and CDR2 is FNYEAQ. The CDR3 covers 13 residues. Trimming pared 7 bases from V and 2 bases from J, leaving 11 bases between. The CDR3 is CASISEGNTEAFF. The CDR3 region has the DNA TGTGCCAGCATTTCGGAGGGAAACACTGAAGCTTTCTTT.

This clonotype appeared a few times. The rearrangement joins TRBV5-1 to TRBJ1-4; D possibly corresponds to TRBD1 (5 bases). The germline V gene encodes CDR1 SGHRS and CDR2 YFSETQ. The CDR3 has 15 amino acids. Trimming cost V 0 bases and J 3 bases, with 9 bases left between them. The CDR3 DNA is TGCGCCAGCAGCTTGGAGCAGGGACCTAATGAAAAACTGTTTTTT. Protein: CASSLEQGPNEKLFF.

The table lists this clonotype with many counts. The V gene is TRBV5-1, the J gene TRBJ2-7; TRBD2 aligns across 9 bases. The germline CDR1 and CDR2 sequences are SGHRS and YFSETQ. Trimming at V came to 2 bases and at J to 3 bases, leaving 6 bases not matched to a gene. This CDR3 comprises 15 residues. CDR3 in DNA: TGCGCCAGCAGCTTAGGCAGGACTAGCGACTACGAGCAGTACTTC. This gives the protein CASSLGRTSDYEQYF.

Worth noting for this clonotype: A much larger clone is a single base away; this may be a read error. The chain joins TRBV10-3 to TRBJ1-1; D ambiguous. This CDR3 has 11 amino acids. Trimming stripped 1 base from V and 6 bases from J, with 3 bases between. Germline values: CDR1 ENHRY, CDR2 SYGVKD. Here the CDR3 DNA reads TGTGCCATCAGTGAGTACTCTGAAGCTTTCTTT. This sequence encodes CAISEYSEAFF.

This clonotype showed up just a few times. This chain uses TRBV7-8 with TRBJ2-4; D gene unclear. Germline CDR1 reads SGHVS; CDR2 reads FQNEAQ. The CDR3 has 17 residues. The V end lost 0 bases, the J end lost 0 bases, and 12 bases lay between the germline ends. The CDR3 here is CASSLALWTVAKNIQYF. The CDR3 region has the DNA TGTGCCAGCAGCTTAGCGTTGTGGACCGTAGCCAAAAACATTCAGTACTTC. Based on the CDR3 plus reference TRBV7-8 and TRBJ2-4, the full variable domain is GAGVSQSPRYKVAKRGQDVALRCDPISGHVSLFWYQQALGQGPEFLTYFQNEAQLDKSGLPSDRFFAERPEGSVSTLKIQRTQQEDSAVYLCASSLALWTVAKNIQYFGAGTRLSVL.

This clonotype was recorded many times. This chain connects TRBV11-2 to TRBJ2-3; D gene unclear. Germline loops: CDR1 SGHAT, CDR2 FQNNGV. The CDR3 totals 14 residues. Trimming shortened V by 3 bases and J by 4 bases, and 11 bases separated the two germline ends. The CDR3 region has the DNA TGTGCCAGCAGCTTGTCGACCGCACCAGATACGCAGTATTTT. Amino acids: CASSLSTAPDTQYF.

This clonotype was seen repeatedly, ten times or more. The chain carries TRBV5-1 and TRBJ1-2, with 8 nucleotides matching TRBD1. Losses at the gene ends were 3 bases for V and 8 bases for J; bases not matched to a gene: 6. Germline V gene data show CDR1 as SGHRS and CDR2 as YFSETQ. This CDR3 is built from 13 residues. CDR3 in DNA: TGCGCCAGCAGCTCTGACAGGGGCAGCGGCTACACCTTC. Amino acids: CASSSDRGSGYTF.

The chain joins TRBV4-3 to TRBJ1-2; TRBD1 aligns across 9 bases. The CDR3 runs to 16 residues. Germline-derived CDR1 and CDR2 are LGHNA and YSLEER. Losses at the gene ends were 0 bases for V and 2 bases for J; bases not matched to a gene: 4. In DNA form, the CDR3 reads TGCGCCAGCAGCCAAGATCGACAGGGGGGAAACTATGGCTACACCTTC. Translating it yields CASSQDRQGGNYGYTF.

This clonotype has at least ten counts. The CDR3 DNA is TGCGCCAGCAGCTTGGCCTGGGGGGCCGAACCCAACAAAAACATTCAGTACTTC. It is translated as CASSLAWGAEPNKNIQYF. The chain has TRBV5-1 and TRBJ2-4; D is tentatively TRBD1 or TRBD2 (6 bases each). The ends were cut back, 0 bases at V and 3 bases at J, with 19 bases in the middle. CDR3 length equals 18 residues. In germline, CDR1 is SGHRS, CDR2 YFSETQ.

In this sample, this clonotype turned up many times. This chain links TRBV19 with TRBJ2-1, with 12 bases matching TRBD2. The CDR3 has 14 amino acids. Germline loops: CDR1 LNHDA, CDR2 SQIVND (reference sequence). Trimming took 6 bases from V and 10 from J; bases not matched to a gene: 7. For the CDR3, the DNA is TGTGCCAGTAGCGCTAGCGGGAGGGCCGAAGAGCAGTTCTTC. Its protein product is CASSASGRAEEQFF.

This clonotype was counted many times. This sequence joins TRBV20-1 and TRBJ1-1; D perhaps matches TRBD1 (6 bases). The CDR3 loop spans 14 amino acids. CDR1 and CDR2 from the germline V gene are DFQATT and SNEGSKA (reference sequence). V was trimmed by 5 bases and J by 0 bases, leaving 13 bases between them. CDR3: CSAGQRLLNTEAFF. CDR3 bases: TGCAGTGCTGGACAGCGACTTTTGAACACTGAAGCTTTCTTT.

V and J are TRBV7-6 and TRBJ1-4; 7 nucleotides align to TRBD1. The CDR3 sequence is 16 residues long. CDR1 and CDR2 from the germline V gene are SGHVS and FNYEAQ. J was trimmed by 5 bases and V by 0 bases; bases with no gene match: 6. In nucleotides, the CDR3 is TGTGCCAGCAGCTTAGCAGTCGGCAGGGGGAATGAAAAACTGTTTTTT. Protein sequence: CASSLAVGRGNEKLFF.

This rearrangement joins TRBV23-1 to TRBJ1-5; TRBD1 is a possible D gene (5 bases). TRBV23-1 is flagged as an ORF with uncertain function. CDR3 length equals 17 residues. Trimming took 3 bases from V and 8 from J, leaving 23 bases between them. The DNA of the CDR3 is TGCGCCAGCAGTCATTGGGGCCAGGGACGGGGATTGAAGCCCCAGCATTTT. This encodes CASSHWGQGRGLKPQHF.

This clonotype came up many times. The chain has TRBV5-1 and TRBJ1-4; D is ambiguous. CDR1 SGHRS and CDR2 YFSETQ come from the germline V gene. Trimming took off 2 bases at V and 4 bases at J, with 9 bases between the two ends. This CDR3 spans 14 amino acids. CDR3 nucleotides: TGCGCCAGCAGCTTCGGCGGCGATAATGAAAAACTGTTTTTT. Amino acids: CASSFGGDNEKLFF.

The rearrangement links TRBV4-3 to TRBJ2-1; D is perhaps TRBD2 (6 bases). CDR1 and CDR2 from the germline V gene are LGHNA and YSLEER. This CDR3 has 18 residues. The germline V and J ends were trimmed by 0 bases and 4 bases, with 19 bases remaining between them. The CDR3 DNA sequence: TGCGCCAGCAGCCAAGATAAGGTGGGAGGCCCCATTTACAATGAGCAGTTCTTC. Its translation is CASSQDKVGGPIYNEQFF.

This clonotype has at least ten counts. The chain couples TRBV6-5 to TRBJ2-5; D is uncertain. V dropped 0 bases and J dropped 3 bases, with 8 bases sitting between them. This CDR3 is 14 amino acids long. Germline CDR1 is MNHEY and CDR2 is SVGAGI. The CDR3 DNA follows: TGTGCCAGCAGTTACTCGGAAGGAAAAGAGACCCAGTACTTC. As protein: CASSYSEGKETQYF.

This clonotype was detected ten times or more. The chain carries TRBV7-9 and TRBJ2-7, with D unresolved. The germline V gene encodes CDR1 SEHNR and CDR2 FQNEAQ (reference sequence). The CDR3 length is 12 residues. V was clipped by 3 bases and J by 4 bases, with 7 bases between them. The CDR3 DNA reads as TGTGCCAGCAGCTTCGAGGATTACGAGCAGTACTTC. Amino acid sequence: CASSFEDYEQYF.

For this clonotype: Since a much larger clone is just one base distant, this may be a read error. This chain joins TRBV29-1 and TRBJ2-7; TRBD2 might be the D (6 bases). Germline values: CDR1 SQVTM, CDR2 ANQGSEA. The CDR3 is 12 amino acids. Deletions cut 5 bases from V and 3 bases from J, with 11 bases between. CDR3 nucleotides: TGCAGCGTTCAGAGTAGCGGCTACGAGCAGTACTTC. Translating gives CSVQSSGYEQYF.

This clonotype was recorded at least ten times. The gene calls are TRBV7-2 and TRBJ2-4, with D possibly TRBD1 on 6 matching bases. Deletions cut 0 bases from V and 6 bases from J, with 12 bases between. The CDR3 spans 15 residues. Per germline, CDR1 SGHTA and CDR2 FQGNSA. CDR3 region: CASSLALGAGNIQYF. The DNA of the CDR3 is TGTGCCAGCAGCTTAGCCCTGGGGGCGGGAAACATTCAGTACTTC.

This chain uses TRBV12-3 or TRBV12-4 with TRBJ2-5; tentative D call: TRBD2 (5 bases). The CDR3 spans 11 residues. V lost 8 bases to trimming and J lost 6 bases, with 10 bases between them. The CDR3 sequence: CASGPGKTQYF. The CDR3 coding sequence is TGTGCCAGCGGGCCCGGGAAGACCCAGTACTTC.

This clonotype was counted ten times or more. The V and J genes are TRBV29-1 and TRBJ1-4; the D gene is possibly TRBD1 (6 bases). This CDR3 is built from 15 residues. The V gene's germline CDR1 is SQVTM and CDR2 ANQGSEA. The V end was cut by 6 bases, the J end by 0 bases, with 14 bases between. In DNA form, the CDR3 reads TGCAGCGTGGCCCCCAGGGGTACAACTAATGAAAAACTGTTTTTT. Its protein product is CSVAPRGTTNEKLFF.

This clonotype was counted ten times or more. V is TRBV29-1 and J is TRBJ2-7, with D perhaps matching TRBD1 (6 bases). CDR1 and CDR2 (germline): SQVTM, ANQGSEA. V was pared by 3 bases and J by 4 bases, with 13 bases between. This CDR3 is built from 13 residues. DNA of the CDR3: TGCAGCGTTGAGCAGGGGACGGGGTACGAGCAGTACTTC. This translates into CSVEQGTGYEQYF.

This clonotype has a count of ten or more. The rearrangement joins TRBV20-1 to TRBJ2-7, with D hard to call. V dropped 4 bases and J dropped 4 bases, with 14 bases sitting between them. This CDR3 has 13 amino acids. CDR1 DFQATT and CDR2 SNEGSKA come from the germline V gene (reference sequence). CDR3 sequence: CSAMLPWNYEQYF. The DNA of the CDR3 is TGCAGTGCTATGCTACCCTGGAATTACGAGCAGTACTTC.

Points on this clonotype: A much more abundant neighbour one base away suggests this may be a read error. V and J are TRBV19 and TRBJ2-1; no clear D gene. Germline-derived CDR1 and CDR2 are LNHDA and SQIVND (reference sequence). V gave up 3 bases and J gave up 0 bases, with 18 bases separating them. The CDR3 has 18 residues. The DNA for the CDR3 is TGTGCCAGTAGTATTTTTTGGAGCAGGAGCTACTCCTACAATGAGCAGTTCTTC. It is translated as CASSIFWSRSYSYNEQFF.

This clonotype was recorded many times. The chain links TRBV7-9 to TRBJ2-1; TRBD1 might be the D (6 bases). V shed 5 bases and J shed 2 bases, with 13 bases lying between them. This CDR3 is built from 15 residues. From germline, CDR1 is SEHNR and CDR2 FQNEAQ (reference sequence). The CDR3, as DNA: TGTGCCAGCAGCCCCCCAGGGGATACCTACAATGAGCAGTTCTTC. This codes for CASSPPGDTYNEQFF.